This T cell receptor (beta chain) derives from a study of blood T cells in healthy people across ages. Next came a second PCR, run for about 6 to 12 cycles, which used a sample-barcoded 5' primer along with a J-beta primer mix. TCRdb fed the 5' RACE reads into MiXCR, producing one record per CDR3 protein. Of 700,000 to 850,000 distinct CDR3 sequences listed, approximately 35% were seen once; the top ten hold approximately 12%. This clonotype was counted a single time. The ends lost 0 bases at V and 10 bases at J; junction bases unmatched: 14. The CDR3 spans 17 residues. The V gene's germline CDR1 is KGHDR and CDR2 SFDVKD.

The TCR sequence derives from a man younger than 35 in good health. The sequenced sample was blood. The rearrangement joins TRBV24-1 to TRBJ2-7; TRBD2 agrees at 10 bases. The CDR3 is CATSDLSPTSGFETQYF. The CDR3 DNA follows: TGTGCCACCAGTGATTTGTCCCCGACTAGCGGGTTCGAAACCCAGTACTTC.